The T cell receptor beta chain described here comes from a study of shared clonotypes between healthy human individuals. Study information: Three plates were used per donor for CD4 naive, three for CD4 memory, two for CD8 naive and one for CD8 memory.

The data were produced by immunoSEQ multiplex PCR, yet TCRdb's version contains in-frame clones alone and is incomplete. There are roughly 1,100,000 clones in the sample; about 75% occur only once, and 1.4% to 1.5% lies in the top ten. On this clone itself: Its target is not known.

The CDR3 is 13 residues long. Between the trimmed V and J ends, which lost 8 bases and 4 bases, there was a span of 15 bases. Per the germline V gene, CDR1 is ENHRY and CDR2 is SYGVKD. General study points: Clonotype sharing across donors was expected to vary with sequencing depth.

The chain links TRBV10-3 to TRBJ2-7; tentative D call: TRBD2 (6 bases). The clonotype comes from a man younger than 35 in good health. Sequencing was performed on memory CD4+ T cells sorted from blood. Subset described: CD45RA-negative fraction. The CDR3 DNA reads TGTGCCATCGGGGACCGGGAGAAGTACGAGCAGTACTTC. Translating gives CAIGDREKYEQYF.